This T cell receptor (beta chain) was obtained from a study of molecular identifiers for immune sequencing clone quantification. Study results and limitations: It was shown that clones above 20 RNA copies held over 99% of effector molecules, but under 1% in naive cells.

From about 20,000 to 1,000,000 sorted cells, naive CD8 libraries were generated with 10%, 30% or 50% RNA. When naive CD8 T cells were sorted, they were gated as CD8+CD4-CCR7+CD45RA+. Generation of bulk TCR libraries relied on previously described methods and listed TCR primers. One entry per CDR3 protein results from TCRdb running MiXCR on the PCR reads. The repertoire includes 88,000 or so distinct CDR3 sequences, 21% of them detected once, and about 1% sits in the top ten. CDR1 is MNHEY and CDR2 is SVGAGI in the germline V gene. This CDR3 region has 16 residues. V shed 6 bases and J 5 bases; nucleotides not matched to a gene: 8. This clonotype showed up many times. Its antigen is still unknown.

The clonotype originates from a human donor in good health. Some libraries in this study had Jurkat cell RNA spiked in. Specimen: naive CD8+ T cells from blood, with Jurkat cell RNA spiked in. Noted subset: FACS-sorted CD8+CD4-CCR7+CD45RA+ naive T cells. The chain joins TRBV6-5 to TRBJ2-5, with TRBD2 identical over 14 bases. CDR3 in amino acids: CASRSRLAGGSETQYF. CDR3 DNA: TGTGCCAGCAGATCACGACTAGCGGGAGGGTCGGAGACCCAGTACTTC.